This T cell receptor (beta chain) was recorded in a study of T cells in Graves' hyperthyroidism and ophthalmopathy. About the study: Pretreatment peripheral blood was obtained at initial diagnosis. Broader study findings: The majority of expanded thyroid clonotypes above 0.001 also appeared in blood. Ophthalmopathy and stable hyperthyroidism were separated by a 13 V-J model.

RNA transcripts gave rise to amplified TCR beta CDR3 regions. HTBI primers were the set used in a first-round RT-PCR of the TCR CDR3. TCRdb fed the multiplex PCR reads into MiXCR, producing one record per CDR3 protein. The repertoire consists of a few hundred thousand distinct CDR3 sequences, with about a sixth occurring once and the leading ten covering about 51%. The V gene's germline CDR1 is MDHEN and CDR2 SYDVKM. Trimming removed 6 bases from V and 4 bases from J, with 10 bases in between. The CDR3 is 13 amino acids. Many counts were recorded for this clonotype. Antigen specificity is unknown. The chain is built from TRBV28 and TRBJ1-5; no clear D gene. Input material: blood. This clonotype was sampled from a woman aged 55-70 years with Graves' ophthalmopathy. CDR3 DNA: TGTGCCAGCAGGCCAGGAGCGAATCAGCCCCAGCATTTT. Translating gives CASRPGANQPQHF.